The clone carrying this T cell receptor (beta chain) occurred once. These data originate in a study of OX40 agonist ivuxolimab in advanced cancers. Measured with immunoSEQ multiplex PCR; TCRdb has only the in-frame clones, and not every one. This table holds 30,000 to 45,000 clones, about 81% found once. From germline, CDR1 is WNHNN and CDR2 SYGVQD (reference sequence). The CDR3 has 12 amino acids. V lost 9 bases to trimming and J lost 2 bases, with 11 bases between them. The J gene is TRBJ2-7, the V gene TRBV10-1; the D gene is possibly TRBD1 (5 bases). This receptor was obtained from an adult with an advanced solid tumor such as melanoma, head and neck, liver or kidney cancer. This sample comprised CD4+ or CD8+ T cells sorted from blood, obtained in a trial of the OX40 agonist ivuxolimab. The CDR3 is CARRQIPYEQYF. CDR3 coding DNA: TGCGCCAGGAGACAGATTCCCTACGAGCAGTACTTC.